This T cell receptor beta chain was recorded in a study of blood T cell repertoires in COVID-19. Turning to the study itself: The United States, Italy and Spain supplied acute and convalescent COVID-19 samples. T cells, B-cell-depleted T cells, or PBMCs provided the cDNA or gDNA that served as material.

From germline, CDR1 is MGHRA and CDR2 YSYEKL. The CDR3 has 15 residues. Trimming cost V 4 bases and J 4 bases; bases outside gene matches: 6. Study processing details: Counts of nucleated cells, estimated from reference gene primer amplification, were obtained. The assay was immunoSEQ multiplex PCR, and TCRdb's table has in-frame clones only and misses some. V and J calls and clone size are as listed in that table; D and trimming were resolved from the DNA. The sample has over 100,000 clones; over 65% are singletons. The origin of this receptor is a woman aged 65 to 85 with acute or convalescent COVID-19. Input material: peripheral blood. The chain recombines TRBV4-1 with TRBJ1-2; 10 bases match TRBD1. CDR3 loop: CASSPAGQGGYGYTF. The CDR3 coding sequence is TGCGCCAGCAGCCCGGCAGGACAGGGGGGCTATGGCTACACCTTC.